This is a list of T cell receptor beta chains from one sample in a study of CD8+CD57+ T cells in acquired aplastic anemia. TCRdb used MiXCR to reprocess the reads, holding one entry per CDR3 protein. Here the sample spans roughly 260,000 distinct CDR3 sequences, 47% being singletons. Input material: sorted CD4+, CD8+, or CD8+CD57+ T cells (not recorded which) from PBMCs. These receptor sequences come from a human donor with aplastic anemia. The CDR3 runs from the conserved cysteine through the conserved F or W.

TRBV9	TRBJ2-3	CASSVEAGTQYF
TRBV6-5	TRBJ1-1	CASSTGGLEAFF
TRBV12-3/TRBV12-4	TRBJ2-7	CASSSRTFHEQYF
TRBV10-1	TRBJ2-7	CASSESPRQGYEQYF
TRBV7-2	TRBJ1-2	CASSLESGVGGGYTF
TRBV15	TRBJ1-1	CATSRDHNRNTEAFF
TRBV11-1	TRBJ2-7	CASSFGGGADEQYF
TRBV7-8	TRBJ2-7	CASSPQNEQYF
TRBV7-9	TRBJ1-3	CASSTKGQDSGNTIYF
TRBV4-2	TRBJ2-1	CASSLWASGGNNEQFF
TRBV5-1	TRBJ2-3	CTSSVAPSTDTQYF
TRBV5-5	TRBJ1-2	CASDQGNYGYTF
TRBV11-2	TRBJ2-1	CASSLGIDHNEQFF
TRBV20-1	TRBJ2-7	CSAPELSERYEQYF
TRBV13	TRBJ1-5	CASSLAQGPSNQPQHF
TRBV5-6	TRBJ1-5	CASSTRLYSNQPQHF
TRBV2	TRBJ2-1	CASSPGTSDRGEKFF
TRBV2	TRBJ2-2	CASSPGTSAGELFF
TRBV10-2	TRBJ1-2	CASSDLAAVYGYTF
TRBV7-2	TRBJ1-1	CASSIPRPVNTEAFF
TRBV7-3	TRBJ1-1	CASSLGGRRTEAFF
TRBV7-3	TRBJ1-4	CASSEASGSYNEKLFF
TRBV7-9	TRBJ1-2	CASSRRGGQENYGYTF
TRBV15	TRBJ2-5	CATSREKLSQETQYF
TRBV27	TRBJ2-3	CASSLGGAYISDTQYF
TRBV6-4	TRBJ2-1	CASSSTGEGANEQFF
TRBV19	TRBJ2-7	CASSSGSTEQYF
TRBV7-9	TRBJ2-3	CASSQTSGGRDTQYF
TRBV20-1	TRBJ2-1	CSALNPMSSGGQNEQFF
TRBV7-2	TRBJ2-3	CASRAGGGPTDTQYF
TRBV7-8	TRBJ2-1	CASSPVRRDPNEQFF
TRBV20-1	TRBJ2-7	CSAIERGEQYF